Reported below is one T cell receptor beta chain. The data originate from a study of blood T cell repertoires in COVID-19. Study-wide background: From the United States, Italy and Spain came samples of acute and convalescent COVID-19. The cDNA or gDNA used as material had been derived from T cells, B-cell-depleted T cells, or PBMCs.

With 4 bases removed from V and 0 bases from J, the gap between germline ends came to 13 bases. The CDR3 runs 16 residues. Germline V gene data show CDR1 as MDHEN and CDR2 as SYDVKM. Authors' data handling: Quantification of nucleated cells was approximated via reference gene primer amplification. Data came from immunoSEQ multiplex PCR; TCRdb stores just in-frame clones and leaves some out. Clone size and the V and J calls come from that table; the DNA yielded D and trimming. Of 70,000 to 90,000 clones listed, around four fifths are singletons. This receptor was obtained from a human donor in a cohort sampled during active COVID-19. The rearrangement links TRBV28 to TRBJ1-3, with D tentatively TRBD1 (5 bases). The specimen sequenced was peripheral blood. The CDR3 loop is CASSSTRQSSGNTIYF. CDR3 nucleotides: TGTGCCAGCAGTTCTACCCGACAGTCCTCTGGAAACACCATATATTTT.